These 21 T cell receptor beta chains originate from one sample sequenced in a study of Tregs in tolerant kidney transplant recipients (dated by TCRdb to between 2018 and 2020). Library method: the immunoSEQ multiplex PCR assay. TCRdb provides this immuneACCESS table in a form limited to in-frame rearrangements. Some clones are lacking; in checked studies, under half of them reflect an unresolved V gene, and why the rest are absent is not known. The sample table contains 100,000 to 130,000 clones; only one count was recorded for around 87% of them. The ten largest account for approximately 0.3% of the sample. This specimen's time point label, per the study, means: blood sample drawn before combined kidney and bone marrow transplant. Sequences were derived from CD4+ T cells from blood, sampled before the transplant. These receptors were collected from a human donor who received a combined kidney and bone marrow transplant.

The count of this clone is one. The rearrangement uses TRBV5-1 and TRBJ1-6; 9 positions match TRBD1. Germline lookup yields CDR1 SGHRS and CDR2 YFSETQ. The CDR3 covers 14 residues. V dropped 5 bases and J dropped 14; count of bases not matched to a gene: 11. CDR3 in amino acids: CASRAGTGLQTLHF. The CDR3 coding sequence is TGCGCCAGCAGGGCCGGGACAGGGTTGCAAACCCTCCACTTT.

The chain couples TRBV25-1 to TRBJ2-7; D unclear. The length of the CDR3 is 15 residues. Germline CDR1 reads MGHDK; CDR2 reads SYGVNS. V lost 1 base, J lost 5 bases, and 15 bases lay in between. CDR3 sequence reads: CASSESWPGSNEQYF. CDR3 sequence (DNA): TGTGCCAGCAGTGAATCCTGGCCGGGTAGCAACGAGCAGTACTTC.

This clone came up once. The chain couples TRBV5-1 to TRBJ2-7; D is possibly TRBD2 (6 bases). V shed 4 bases and J shed 4 bases, with 18 bases lying between them. Germline V gene lookup returns CDR1 SGHRS and CDR2 YFSETQ. This CDR3 is built from 15 residues. The CDR3 here is CASSPGPGLSYEQYF. Here the CDR3 DNA reads TGCGCCAGCAGCCCAGGACCGGGACTGAGTTACGAGCAGTACTTC.

In DNA, the CDR3 is TGTGCCACACGAGAGGCTCCACAACAAGAGACCCAGTACTTC. Translating gives CATREAPQQETQYF. The rearrangement uses TRBV27 and TRBJ2-5; D remains ambiguous. The V gene lost 10 bases and the J gene lost 2 bases, with 17 bases spanning the gap. Germline CDR1 is MNHEY and CDR2 is SMNVEV (reference sequence). CDR3 length equals 14 residues.

In its sample, this clone was seen once. The chain carries TRBV28 and TRBJ2-7; the match to TRBD2 covers 7 bases. Unmatched junction bases numbered 7, after V lost 8 bases and J lost 0 bases. The germline CDR1 and CDR2 sequences are MDHEN and SYDVKM. The CDR3 is 14 amino acids. Here the CDR3 DNA reads TGTGCCAGCTTTCCCCGGGACTACTCCTACGAGCAGTACTTC. Translating it yields CASFPRDYSYEQYF.

The gene calls are TRBV15 and TRBJ2-1; a weak D match, TRBD2 (5 bases). This CDR3 has 16 residues. Per the germline V gene, CDR1 is LNHNV and CDR2 is YYDKDF (reference sequence). Trimming pared 1 base from V and 6 bases from J, leaving 16 bases between. Written as DNA, the CDR3 is TGTGCCACCAGCAGAGTAAGGGAGTCAAAGGGCAATGAGCAGTTCTTC. This translates into CATSRVRESKGNEQFF.

The rearrangement links TRBV2 to TRBJ2-2; 7 bases fit TRBD2. Germline loops: CDR1 SNHLY, CDR2 FYNNEI. V shed 5 bases, J shed 4 bases, and the junction held 10 bases outside the gene matches. The CDR3 totals 16 residues. The CDR3 nucleotides are TGTGCCAGCAGTTCCGATAGCGGGCGTACCACCGGGGAGCTGTTTTTT. It specifies CASSSDSGRTTGELFF. The full variable domain, completed using reference TRBV2 and TRBJ2-2, is EPEVTQTPSHQVTQMGQEVILRCVPISNHLYFYWYRQILGQKVEFLVSFYNNEISEKSEIFDDQFSVERPDGSNFTLKIRSTKLEDSAMYFCASSSDSGRTTGELFFGEGSRLTVL.

The chain combines TRBV5-1 with TRBJ2-2; TRBD1 is a possible D gene (6 bases). From germline, CDR1 is SGHRS and CDR2 YFSETQ. This CDR3 spans 16 amino acids. V shed 1 base and J shed 6 bases, with 16 bases lying between them. The CDR3 reads CASSLRGRNGAGELFF. The CDR3 DNA is TGCGCCAGCAGCTTGAGGGGGAGAAATGGCGCCGGGGAGCTGTTTTTT.

The rearrangement joins TRBV5-3 to TRBJ1-2; 9 bases agree with TRBD1. TRBV5-3 is placed among ORFs of uncertain function. The CDR3 loop spans 15 amino acids. Trimming removed 4 bases from V and 4 bases from J; junction bases left unmatched: 8. The CDR3, as DNA: TGTGCCAGAAGCCCCGGGACAGGGAAGCCCTATGGCTACACCTTC. It yields the protein CARSPGTGKPYGYTF.

The chain links TRBV15 to TRBJ1-4; TRBD1 might be the D (5 bases). CDR3 length equals 12 residues. Germline values: CDR1 LNHNV, CDR2 YYDKDF (reference sequence). Trimming took 8 bases from V and 4 from J, leaving 8 bases between them. CDR3 nucleotides: TGTGCCACCCGCCAGGGTAATGAAAAACTGTTTTTT. Translating gives CATRQGNEKLFF.

V and J are TRBV2 and TRBJ2-3; 13 bases are a match to TRBD2. Germline trimming cut 9 bases from V and 8 bases from J; bases unmatched to any gene: 5. Looked up from germline, CDR1 is SNHLY and CDR2 is FYNNEI. This CDR3 has 13 amino acids. CDR3 protein: CASLTSGRSTQYF. CDR3 nucleotides: TGTGCCAGTTTGACTAGCGGGAGGAGTACGCAGTATTTT.

This clone was seen only once. The chain links TRBV27 to TRBJ2-3; no clear D. Between the trimmed V and J ends, which lost 2 bases and 0 bases, there was a span of 12 bases. CDR1 and CDR2 from the germline V gene are MNHEY and SMNVEV (reference sequence). There are 16 residues in the CDR3. CDR3 in DNA: TGTGCCAGCAGTTTAATGGGCCCTCAAAGCACAGATACGCAGTATTTT. Its translation: CASSLMGPQSTDTQYF.

This chain uses TRBV7-2 with TRBJ1-1, with 7 bases identical to TRBD1. Unmatched junction bases numbered 16, after V lost 6 bases and J lost 0 bases. The CDR3 length is 18 residues. Germline-derived CDR1 and CDR2 are SGHTA and FQGNSA. CDR3 nucleotide sequence: TGTGCCAGCAGGTTAAACAGGGGCCAGTCGTGGGTGAACACTGAAGCTTTCTTT. Its translation is CASRLNRGQSWVNTEAFF.

V and J are TRBV28 and TRBJ2-1; 14 bases fit TRBD2. Germline values: CDR1 MDHEN, CDR2 SYDVKM. The J segment lost 9 bases and the V segment lost 5 bases, leaving 6 bases of the junction unmatched. The CDR3 contains 15 residues. The CDR3 loop reads CASSKRLAGGPEQFF. CDR3 nucleotides: TGTGCCAGCAGTAAGCGACTAGCGGGAGGGCCTGAGCAGTTCTTC.

The gene calls are TRBV4-1 and TRBJ2-1; TRBD1 matches 10 bases. The CDR3 covers 15 residues. The V segment lost 1 base and the J segment 4 bases; nucleotides outside the gene matches: 1. Per the germline V gene, CDR1 is MGHRA and CDR2 is YSYEKL. The CDR3 DNA reads as TGCGCCAGCAGCCAAGGGGACAGGGGTTACAATGAGCAGTTCTTC. Its translation is CASSQGDRGYNEQFF.

The chain links TRBV5-6 to TRBJ2-5; weak D call: TRBD2 (5 bases). Per the germline V gene, CDR1 is SGHDT and CDR2 is YYEEEE. Trimming removed 2 bases at V and 4 bases at J, with 12 bases between. This CDR3 has 14 residues. The CDR3 spells CASSFPTGRETQYF. The CDR3, as DNA: TGTGCCAGCAGCTTCCCCACGGGAAGAGAGACCCAGTACTTC.

The chain couples TRBV18 to TRBJ1-1; D gene ambiguous. From germline, CDR1 is KGHSH and CDR2 LQKENI. The germline V and J ends were trimmed by 3 bases and 1 base, with 12 bases remaining between them. The CDR3 runs to 15 residues. CDR3 in amino acids: CASSPQVTSNTEAFF. In DNA, the CDR3 is TGTGCCAGCTCACCGCAGGTAACGTCGAACACTGAAGCTTTCTTT.

V and J are TRBV28 and TRBJ2-7; D is unresolved. CDR3 length: 14 residues. Trimming took off 3 bases at V and 6 bases at J, with 15 bases between the two ends. Germline CDR1 and CDR2: MDHEN and SYDVKM. In DNA, the CDR3 is TGTGCCAGCAGTTTGCAGGTCCCAGAGTCCGAGCAGTACTTC. It is translated as CASSLQVPESEQYF.

The genes are TRBV18 and TRBJ1-1; D remains unclear. Looked up from germline, CDR1 is KGHSH and CDR2 is LQKENI. Trimming pared 2 bases from V and 0 bases from J, leaving 7 bases between. The CDR3 loop spans 14 amino acids. The CDR3 coding sequence is TGTGCCAGCTCACCAATTTCAGTGAACACTGAAGCTTTCTTT. Translated, it gives CASSPISVNTEAFF.

The rearrangement links TRBV9 to TRBJ2-3; TRBD2 might be the D (5 bases). The CDR3 spans 13 residues. In germline, CDR1 is SGDLS, CDR2 YYNGEE. The V end was cut by 2 bases, the J end by 3 bases, with 7 bases between. CDR3 in amino acids: CASSVRGTDTQYF. The CDR3 DNA is TGTGCCAGCAGCGTCCGGGGTACAGATACGCAGTATTTT.

This chain links TRBV19 with TRBJ1-2; a weak D match, TRBD1 (6 bases). Germline assignment: CDR1 LNHDA and CDR2 SQIVND (reference sequence). The CDR3 runs 13 residues. V was pared by 6 bases and J by 5 bases, with 13 bases between. The CDR3 here is CASSTDRAYGYTF. CDR3 nucleotides: TGTGCCAGTAGCACGGACAGAGCGTATGGCTACACCTTC.